These 13 T cell receptor beta chains came from one sample sequenced in a study of blood T cells in healthy people across ages. Primers used in a second PCR of about 7 to 11 cycles were a sample-barcoded 5' primer and a J-beta primer mix. TCRdb reprocessed the 5' RACE reads via MiXCR and lists one record per CDR3 protein. The profile shows about 780,000 distinct CDR3 sequences, roughly 46% of them singletons. The sequenced sample was blood. The receptors come from a man older than 75 in good health.

CDR3 in amino acids: CASSYVFRQGAYNEQFF. CDR3 coding DNA: TGTGCCAGCAGTTACGTATTTCGACAGGGGGCCTACAATGAGCAGTTCTTC. The chain couples TRBV6-6 to TRBJ2-1, with 9 nucleotides matching TRBD1. CDR3 length equals 17 residues. Looked up from germline, CDR1 is MNHNY and CDR2 is SVGAGI (reference sequence). Germline trimming cut 2 bases from V and 2 bases from J; bases unmatched to any gene: 7.

A few counts support this clonotype. V and J are TRBV7-2 and TRBJ2-7; 7 nucleotides match TRBD2. Trimming at V came to 1 base and at J to 6 bases, leaving 3 bases not matched to a gene. The germline V gene has CDR1 SGHTA and CDR2 FQGNSA. The CDR3 is 13 amino acids. The CDR3 here is CASSLDPSGEQYF. CDR3 sequence (DNA): TGTGCCAGCAGCTTAGACCCTAGCGGCGAGCAGTACTTC. The variable domain in full, completed from reference TRBV7-2 and TRBJ2-7, reads GAGVSQSPSNKVTEKGKDVELRCDPISGHTALYWYRQSLGQGLEFLIYFQGNSAPDKSGLPSDRFSAERTGGSVSTLTIQRTQQEDSAVYLCASSLDPSGEQYFGPGTRLTVT.

The chain carries TRBV20-1 and TRBJ2-7; 7 bases map to TRBD2. V dropped 6 bases and J dropped 6; count of bases not matched to a gene: 14. The CDR3 runs to 14 residues. Germline loops: CDR1 DFQATT, CDR2 SNEGSKA (reference sequence). CDR3 sequence (DNA): TGCAGTGCCTCAAGCGGGATGTTAAGCAGCGAGCAGTACTTC. This sequence encodes CSASSGMLSSEQYF.

This chain joins TRBV25-1 and TRBJ2-5, with 10 bases lining up with TRBD2. The J call could be wrong; TRBJ2-7 is a better fit for the DNA end. Germline CDR1 and CDR2: MGHDK and SYGVNS. This CDR3 has 15 residues. This CDR3 reads CASSEWASGGYEQYF. DNA for the CDR3: TGTGCCAGCAGTGAGTGGGCTAGCGGGGGTTACGAGCAGTACTTC.

V is TRBV6-6 and J is TRBJ2-7; D is unresolved. The V end was cut by 5 bases, the J end by 4 bases, with 15 bases between. This CDR3 region has 14 residues. From germline, CDR1 is MNHNY and CDR2 SVGAGI (reference sequence). The CDR3: CASSPNGVGYEQYF. The CDR3, as DNA: TGTGCCAGCAGTCCCAATGGGGTAGGTTACGAGCAGTACTTC.

As for this clonotype: This could be a read error, since a much larger clone is one nucleotide away. The chain is built from TRBV6-6 and TRBJ2-4, with a weak D call TRBD1 (6 bases). The CDR3 runs to 13 residues. From germline, CDR1 is MNHNY and CDR2 SVGAGI (reference sequence). Trimming shortened V by 7 bases and J by 4 bases, and 11 bases separated the two germline ends. This CDR3 reads CASTPRGKNIQYF. The CDR3, as DNA: TGTGCCAGCACTCCGAGGGGGAAAAACATTCAGTACTTC.

This clonotype was detected only once. The rearrangement links TRBV20-1 to TRBJ2-2, with TRBD2 matching 9 bases. CDR1 and CDR2 (germline): DFQATT, SNEGSKA (reference sequence). V gave up 6 bases and J gave up 9 bases; unmatched junction bases: 5. The length of the CDR3 is 12 residues. The CDR3 is CSAHGLARELFF. As DNA, the CDR3 is TGCAGTGCCCACGGACTAGCGCGGGAGCTGTTTTTT.

This clonotype was counted at least ten times. The V and J genes are TRBV12-3 or TRBV12-4 and TRBJ2-1, with TRBD1 matching over 7 bases. Trimming at V came to 5 bases and at J to 2 bases, leaving 6 bases not matched to a gene. The CDR3 runs to 15 residues. The CDR3 region is CASSPDRSPYNEQFF. As DNA, the CDR3 is TGTGCCAGCAGTCCGGACAGGAGTCCCTACAATGAGCAGTTCTTC.

This clonotype was seen many times. The chain combines TRBV20-1 with TRBJ2-7; 8 nucleotides agree with TRBD2. This CDR3 contains 15 residues. V gave up 0 bases and J gave up 3 bases; unmatched junction bases: 7. Per germline, CDR1 DFQATT and CDR2 SNEGSKA (reference sequence). The CDR3 loop reads CSARDPSGRYYEQYF. The CDR3 DNA sequence: TGCAGTGCTAGAGATCCCAGCGGGAGATACTACGAGCAGTACTTC.

V usage is TRBV7-9 and J usage is TRBJ2-3; the D is unclear. The germline V gene has CDR1 SEHNR and CDR2 FQNEAQ (reference sequence). V lost 6 bases, J lost 1 base, and 8 bases lay in between. The CDR3 spans 13 residues. In nucleotides, the CDR3 is TGTGCCAGCAGAGCGACGGGCACAGATACGCAGTATTTT. This codes for CASRATGTDTQYF.

This clonotype was counted many times. This sequence joins TRBV6-2 or TRBV6-3 and TRBJ2-1; 7 bases match TRBD1. J gave up 7 bases and V 0 bases, and 3 bases lay outside the gene matches. The CDR3 runs to 14 residues. The germline gives CDR1 MNHEY, CDR2 SVGEGT. CDR3 in DNA: TGTGCCAGCAGTTACTCGCGACAGGGTAATGAGCAGTTCTTC. This gives the protein CASSYSRQGNEQFF.

This sequence joins TRBV7-3 and TRBJ2-3; tentatively, D is TRBD1 or TRBD2 (6 bases each). CDR1 and CDR2 (germline): SGHTA, FQGTGA. V gave up 2 bases and J gave up 6 bases, with 21 bases separating them. This CDR3 has 17 amino acids. In nucleotides, the CDR3 is TGTGCCAGCAGCTTATCCCCAAGCGGTAGAGGGGGGGATACGCAGTATTTT. Its protein product is CASSLSPSGRGGDTQYF.

The V gene is TRBV9, the J gene TRBJ2-1; TRBD1 agrees at 7 bases. The CDR3 covers 14 residues. CDR1 and CDR2 from the germline V gene are SGDLS and YYNGEE. V lost 6 bases, J lost 8 bases, and 11 bases stayed unmatched. The CDR3 loop is CASTKGGHLDEQFF. DNA of the CDR3: TGTGCCAGCACTAAAGGGGGCCACCTGGATGAGCAGTTCTTC. The variable domain in full, with the rest retrieved from reference TRBV9 and TRBJ2-1, is DSGVTQTPKHLITATGQRVTLRCSPRSGDLSVYWYQQSLDQGLQFLIQYYNGEERAKGNILERFSAQQFPDLHSELNLSSLELGDSALYFCASTKGGHLDEQFFGPGTRLTVL.